One and the same sample provided the 7 T cell receptor beta chains below, sequenced in a study of blood T cell repertoires in COVID-19. The data were produced by immunoSEQ multiplex PCR, yet TCRdb's version contains in-frame clones alone and is incomplete. The sample holds approximately 94,000 clones; roughly 92% are singletons and the top ten take roughly 2.1%. Sequencing input: peripheral blood. All receptors come from a man aged 50 to 60 with active COVID-19.

This chain uses TRBV6-5 with TRBJ1-2, with D hard to call. Per the germline V gene, CDR1 is MNHEY and CDR2 is SVGAGI. Trimming removed 0 bases at V and 8 bases at J, with 13 bases between. The CDR3 has 14 residues. The CDR3 reads CASSYSARSGGYTF. Here the CDR3 DNA reads TGTGCCAGCAGTTACTCCGCCCGATCGGGGGGCTACACCTTC.

The CDR3 bases are TGTGCCATCAGTGACCGGACAGTGGGAGCAAACACCATATATTTT. It encodes CAISDRTVGANTIYF. V gene TRBV10-3 combines with J gene TRBJ1-3, with a weak D call TRBD1 (6 bases). The V gene lost 3 bases and the J gene lost 6 bases, with 15 bases spanning the gap. The CDR3 runs to 15 residues. Germline lookup yields CDR1 ENHRY and CDR2 SYGVKD.

This rearrangement joins TRBV7-2 to TRBJ2-2, with unresolved D. The V end was cut by 5 bases, the J end by 6 bases, with 10 bases between. The CDR3 runs to 13 residues. Germline CDR1 and CDR2: SGHTA and FQGNSA. CDR3 loop: CASSPDSAGELFF. The CDR3 DNA follows: TGTGCCAGCAGCCCAGACTCGGCCGGGGAGCTGTTTTTT.

The V call is TRBV27, the J call TRBJ2-7, with D unclear. The V gene lost 3 bases and the J gene lost 4 bases, with 10 bases spanning the gap. The CDR3 extends over 13 amino acids. Germline V lookup: CDR1 MNHEY, CDR2 SMNVEV (reference sequence). The CDR3 loop is CASSFGARYEQYF. The CDR3 nucleotides are TGTGCCAGCAGTTTCGGAGCGAGGTACGAGCAGTACTTC.

V gene TRBV4-1 combines with J gene TRBJ2-5, with 7 bases matching TRBD2. CDR1 and CDR2 (germline): MGHRA, YSYEKL. Trimming at V came to 0 bases and at J to 0 bases, leaving 16 bases not matched to a gene. The CDR3 covers 20 residues. In DNA, the CDR3 is TGCGCCAGCAGCCAAGAGCCTGGCGGGGGAAAGCGCCTCTACCAAGAGACCCAGTACTTC. Amino acid sequence: CASSQEPGGGKRLYQETQYF.

The chain uses TRBV5-4 and TRBJ2-1, with 10 bases matching TRBD1. The CDR3 length is 15 residues. The trim removed 2 bases at V and 6 bases at J, leaving 5 bases unmatched. Germline values: CDR1 SGHNT, CDR2 YYREEE (reference sequence). The DNA of the CDR3 is TGTGCCAGCAGCTTACCGGGACAGGGGACCAATGAGCAGTTCTTC. Protein: CASSLPGQGTNEQFF. The full variable domain, with the rest looked up from reference TRBV5-4 and TRBJ2-1, is ETGVTQSPTHLIKTRGQQVTLRCSSQSGHNTVSWYQQALGQGPQFIFQYYREEENGRGNFPPRFSGLQFPNYSSELNVNALELDDSALYLCASSLPGQGTNEQFFGPGTRLTVL.

The chain uses TRBV9 and TRBJ2-1; 9 bases match TRBD2. The V gene's germline CDR1 is SGDLS and CDR2 YYNGEE. J was trimmed by 10 bases and V by 0 bases; bases with no gene match: 8. This CDR3 region has 15 residues. The CDR3 bases are TGTGCCAGCAGCGTAGAAAGCGGGAGGAGGTACGAGCAGTTCTTC. Translation gives CASSVESGRRYEQFF. The variable domain in full, with the rest retrieved from reference TRBV9 and TRBJ2-1, is DSGVTQTPKHLITATGQRVTLRCSPRSGDLSVYWYQQSLDQGLQFLIQYYNGEERAKGNILERFSAQQFPDLHSELNLSSLELGDSALYFCASSVESGRRYEQFFGPGTRLTVL.